This TCR beta chain is drawn from a study of vaccination effects on CD4 cells after COVID-19. Ahead of sequencing, the ViraFEST assay grew antigen-specific CD4+ T cells using viral peptide pools. The culture ran for about 10 days, and then CD4+ T cells were isolated. No vaccinee had earlier SARS-CoV-2 infection, and nucleocapsid antibodies were negative. Cultures had half their medium replaced with IL-2 medium on days 3 and 7. Repertoires were generated with immunoSEQ multiplex PCR, while TCRdb's copy carries only in-frame clones and drops some. The table has 24,000 or so clones, around 72% seen once. Notes on this clone: What it recognizes is unknown.

Sequenced material: CD4+ T cells from PBMCs cultured with SARS-CoV-2 spike peptides, taken before COVID-19 vaccination. The sequence was obtained from a human donor who received a COVID-19 vaccine.

CDR3 residues: CAISVKVQETQYF. The CDR3, as DNA: TGTGCCATCAGTGTAAAGGTTCAAGAGACCCAGTACTTC. The chain has TRBV10-3 and TRBJ2-5; D is unclear. The CDR3 has 13 amino acids. The V and J ends lost 4 bases and 2 bases respectively, with 8 bases between them. CDR1 and CDR2 from the germline V gene are ENHRY and SYGVKD.